This T cell receptor beta chain derives from a study of cytomegalovirus exposure and HLA in healthy donors. Whole-study results and caveats: When the data were analyzed later, several of the most significant clusters appeared to be linked to common viral pathogens. Because they were indistinguishable, some V segments, including TRBV6-2 and TRBV6-3, were excluded.

As to this clone: Its antigen is as yet unknown.

This CDR3 is built from 16 residues. J was trimmed by 5 bases and V by 0 bases; bases with no gene match: 7. Germline CDR1 is SNHLY and CDR2 is FYNNEI. PCR primers comprised 60 Vbeta and 13 Jbeta primers. Using immunoSEQ multiplex PCR, the repertoire was profiled, and TCRdb retains in-frame clones only, with some absent. The table shows approximately 91,000 clones, with around nine tenths occurring only once. The sequence was obtained from a man aged 25 to 40 in good health and CMV-seropositive. The specimen was PBMCs. This chain connects TRBV2 to TRBJ2-1; the match to TRBD1 covers 7 bases. CDR3 residues: CASSEAPGGKNNEQFF. The CDR3 nucleotides read TGTGCCAGCAGTGAAGCCCCAGGGGGAAAAAACAATGAGCAGTTCTTC. The variable domain in full, with the rest retrieved from reference TRBV2 and TRBJ2-1, is EPEVTQTPSHQVTQMGQEVILRCVPISNHLYFYWYRQILGQKVEFLVSFYNNEISEKSEIFDDQFSVERPDGSNFTLKIRSTKLEDSAMYFCASSEAPGGKNNEQFFGPGTRLTVL.